Listed below are T cell receptor beta chains from one sample, sequenced in a study of T cell responses to AZD1222 COVID-19 vaccine. The table came from immunoSEQ multiplex PCR; TCRdb's copy has only in-frame clones and leaves some out. The sample holds 170,000 or so clones; approximately 86% are singletons and the top ten take roughly 12%. The sequencing used peripheral blood, collected 28 days after the second AZD1222 dose. The receptors come from an adult who received the AZD1222 COVID-19 vaccine. Both conserved end residues are part of each CDR3. Fields, in order: clone size, V gene, D gene, J gene, CDR3 protein, CDR3 DNA. The D gene is left open where the match is weak. Size is stated for part of the rows, as once, few or many counts, or as a class when the clone is expanded.

size: once; V: TRBV5-1; D: -; J: TRBJ2-5; CDR3: CASSSPSAQETQYF; DNA: TGCGCCAGCAGCTCCCCCTCGGCCCAAGAGACCCAGTACTTC
size: -; V: TRBV23-1; D: -; J: TRBJ1-5; CDR3: CASSREPADQPQHF; DNA: TGCGCCAGCAGTCGTGAACCCGCGGATCAGCCCCAGCATTTT
size: -; V: TRBV7-3; D: TRBD2; J: TRBJ2-3; CDR3: CASSDGGAGDTQYF; DNA: TGTGCCAGCAGCGACGGGGGGGCCGGCGATACGCAGTATTTT
size: -; V: TRBV3-1/TRBV3-2; D: -; J: TRBJ1-1; CDR3: CASSQDRGGMGEAFF; DNA: TGTGCCAGCAGCCAAGATCGAGGGGGTATGGGTGAAGCTTTCTTT
size: -; V: TRBV7-3; D: TRBD1; J: TRBJ1-1; CDR3: CASSSIQGANTEAFF; DNA: TGTGCCAGCAGCTCAATTCAGGGGGCGAACACTGAAGCTTTCTTT
size: -; V: TRBV5-4; D: -; J: TRBJ1-1; CDR3: CASSGTTGQGTEAFF; DNA: TGTGCCAGCAGCGGGACTACAGGGCAGGGCACTGAAGCTTTCTTT
size: -; V: TRBV7-9; D: TRBD2; J: TRBJ2-1; CDR3: CASSLSSGGAYEQFF; DNA: TGTGCCAGCAGCCTCTCTAGCGGGGGGGCTTATGAGCAGTTCTTC
size: -; V: TRBV5-1; D: -; J: TRBJ1-5; CDR3: CASSEGTRDSNQPQHF; DNA: TGCGCCAGCAGCGAGGGGACTAGGGATAGCAATCAGCCCCAGCATTTT
size: -; V: TRBV6-5; D: -; J: TRBJ1-3; CDR3: CASSSTEIGNTIYF; DNA: TGTGCCAGCAGCTCAACCGAAATCGGAAACACCATATATTTT
size: -; V: TRBV24-1; D: TRBD2; J: TRBJ2-3; CDR3: CATSEPAGTSGGDTQYF; DNA: TGTGCCACCAGTGAACCCGCCGGGACTAGCGGGGGGGATACGCAGTATTTT
size: -; V: TRBV27; D: TRBD1; J: TRBJ2-3; CDR3: CASSSPGQASTDTQYF; DNA: TGTGCCAGCAGTTCCCCGGGACAGGCAAGCACAGATACGCAGTATTTT